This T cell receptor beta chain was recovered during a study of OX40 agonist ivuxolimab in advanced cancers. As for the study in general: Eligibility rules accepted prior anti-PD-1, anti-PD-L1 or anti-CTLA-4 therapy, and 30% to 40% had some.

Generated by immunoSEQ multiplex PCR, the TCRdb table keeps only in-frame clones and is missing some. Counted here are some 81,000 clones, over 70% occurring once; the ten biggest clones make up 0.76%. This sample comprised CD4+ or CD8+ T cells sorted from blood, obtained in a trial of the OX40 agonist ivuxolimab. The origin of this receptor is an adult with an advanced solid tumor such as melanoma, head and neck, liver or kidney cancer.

This chain's CDR3 is CASSYHTKETQYF. In nucleotides, the CDR3 is TGTGCCAGCAGTTACCACACAAAGGAGACCCAGTACTTC. The rearrangement uses TRBV6-5 and TRBJ2-5; no clear D. The V gene's germline CDR1 is MNHEY and CDR2 SVGAGI. The CDR3 contains 13 residues. The V end lost 2 bases, the J end lost 5 bases, and 9 bases lay between the germline ends.